The 30 T cell receptor beta chains below come from one sample, sequenced in a study of beta chain features in type 1 diabetes. Antigen specificity for these receptors is unknown. Reverse transcription of all isolated RNA meant that expressed TCRB transcripts were sequenced. Assay: immunoSEQ multiplex PCR; the TCRdb copy retains only in-frame clones and omits some. The sample holds under 850,000 clones; 13% are singletons and the top ten take 0.02% to 0.025%. Study outcomes and limitations: Moderately but significantly shorter TCRB CDR3s were found in Type 1 diabetes patients in all four CD4+ subsets.

The sequenced sample was naive CD4+ T cells from blood. Source of these receptors: a man between 18 and 35 years old with type 1 diabetes.

This clone was counted between two and nine times. The chain carries TRBV19 and TRBJ2-5, with 12 positions matching TRBD2. J was trimmed by 2 bases and V by 0 bases; bases with no gene match: 4. This CDR3 is built from 17 residues. Germline V gives CDR1 LNHDA, CDR2 SQIVND (reference sequence). This CDR3 reads CASSIDLAGGPQETQYF. The CDR3 nucleotides are TGTGCCAGTAGTATAGACCTAGCGGGGGGGCCTCAAGAGACCCAGTACTTC.

This clone turned up a few times. This rearrangement joins TRBV4-1 to TRBJ1-2, with TRBD1 matching over 9 bases. CDR1 and CDR2 from the germline V gene are MGHRA and YSYEKL. The CDR3 is made up of 19 amino acids. The V gene end was trimmed by 1 base and the J gene end by 4 bases; junction bases not matched to a gene: 16. CDR3 sequence: CASSQGPLGQGPSPYGYTF. Written as DNA, the CDR3 is TGCGCCAGCAGCCAAGGACCGCTCGGACAGGGGCCTTCTCCCTATGGCTACACCTTC.

The chain employs TRBV2 and TRBJ2-1; D perhaps matches TRBD2 (6 bases). Germline V gene sequence: CDR1 SNHLY, CDR2 FYNNEI. CDR3 length equals 16 residues. Trimming removed 6 bases at V and 1 base at J, with 16 bases between. CDR3 DNA: TGTGCCAGCAGCGACGGAGGGGCTGGATCCTACAATGAGCAGTTCTTC. This encodes CASSDGGAGSYNEQFF. Drawing the rest from reference TRBV2 and TRBJ2-1, the complete variable domain is EPEVTQTPSHQVTQMGQEVILRCVPISNHLYFYWYRQILGQKVEFLVSFYNNEISEKSEIFDDQFSVERPDGSNFTLKIRSTKLEDSAMYFCASSDGGAGSYNEQFFGPGTRLTVL.

A few counts support this clone. The V gene is TRBV30, the J gene TRBJ1-1; D is unresolved. Trimming took 0 bases from V and 4 from J, leaving 12 bases between them. The germline gives CDR1 GTSNPN, CDR2 SVGIG (reference sequence). This CDR3 spans 14 amino acids. CDR3 nucleotide sequence: TGTGCCTGGAGTGTACACCAGAAAGGCACTGAAGCTTTCTTT. Protein sequence: CAWSVHQKGTEAFF.

This clone has more than one count but fewer than ten. The chain is built from TRBV25-1 and TRBJ2-7, with TRBD1 as a possible D gene (7 bases). Germline CDR1 and CDR2: MGHDK and SYGVNS. The CDR3 has 16 residues. The V and J ends lost 4 bases and 2 bases respectively, with 18 bases between them. The CDR3 sequence: CASSGSPGGFTYEQYF. CDR3 bases: TGTGCCAGCAGTGGCTCCCCAGGGGGGTTCACCTACGAGCAGTACTTC.

This clone has only one observation. V usage is TRBV10-2 and J usage is TRBJ2-5; D unclear. The V end lost 9 bases, the J end lost 4 bases, and 12 bases lay between the germline ends. This CDR3 is built from 12 residues. The germline CDR1 and CDR2 sequences are WSHSY and SAAADI. The CDR3 loop reads CASRSGGETQYF. CDR3 in DNA: TGCGCCAGTCGGTCGGGCGGAGAGACCCAGTACTTC.

The table lists this clone with a few counts. V usage is TRBV7-9 and J usage is TRBJ1-3; 7 nucleotides agree with TRBD1. The germline CDR1 and CDR2 sequences are SEHNR and FQNEAQ (reference sequence). This CDR3 contains 13 residues. J was trimmed by 2 bases and V by 5 bases; bases with no gene match: 0. CDR3 coding DNA: TGTGCCAGCAGCCAGGGGGCTGGAAACACCATATATTTT. Translating it yields CASSQGAGNTIYF.

The chain combines TRBV5-1 with TRBJ2-5; D ambiguous. Germline V gene data show CDR1 as SGHRS and CDR2 as YFSETQ. The CDR3 length is 12 residues. V shed 4 bases and J shed 0 bases, with 4 bases lying between them. CDR3 protein: CASSVYQETQYF. Written as DNA, the CDR3 is TGCGCCAGCAGCGTGTACCAAGAGACCCAGTACTTC.

The chain combines TRBV7-6 with TRBJ1-2, with 10 bases fitting TRBD1. Germline V lookup: CDR1 SGHVS, CDR2 FNYEAQ. This CDR3 spans 14 amino acids. Trimming removed 5 bases from V and 4 bases from J; junction bases left unmatched: 4. CDR3 residues: CASSHGQGGYGYTF. CDR3 bases: TGTGCCAGCAGCCATGGACAGGGGGGCTATGGCTACACCTTC.

This clone was detected only a few times. This chain links TRBV7-2 with TRBJ1-5, with 9 bases that match TRBD1. J was trimmed by 5 bases and V by 1 base; bases with no gene match: 6. The CDR3 is 16 amino acids. The germline V gene has CDR1 SGHTA and CDR2 FQGNSA. This CDR3 reads CASSLVGTGPDQPQHF. As DNA, the CDR3 is TGTGCCAGCAGCTTAGTAGGGACAGGGCCCGATCAGCCCCAGCATTTT.

This clone showed up just a few times. The rearrangement links TRBV18 to TRBJ1-2; weak D call: TRBD1 (5 bases). The CDR3 totals 15 residues. Germline-derived CDR1 and CDR2 are KGHSH and LQKENI. V was pared by 6 bases and J by 4 bases, with 18 bases between. CDR3 loop: CASSPNTGASYGYTF. The CDR3 region has the DNA TGTGCCAGCTCCCCGAATACCGGGGCGTCCTATGGCTACACCTTC.

Concerning this clone: Other DNA sequences from this sample encode an identical CDR3 as well. J is TRBJ2-5 and V is TRBV5-6; D is perhaps TRBD1 (5 bases). Looked up from germline, CDR1 is SGHDT and CDR2 is YYEEEE. V lost 0 bases to trimming and J lost 2 bases, with 5 bases between them. The CDR3 length is 13 residues. The CDR3 loop reads CASSLGQQETQYF. For the CDR3, the DNA is TGTGCCAGCAGCTTGGGACAGCAAGAGACCCAGTACTTC.

A few counts support this clone. The chain links TRBV15 to TRBJ1-1; D may be TRBD1 (5 bases). Germline V lookup: CDR1 LNHNV, CDR2 YYDKDF (reference sequence). This CDR3 is built from 14 residues. V was shortened by 1 base and J by 8 bases, with 14 bases between the two germline ends. The CDR3 protein is CATSRGPEGREAFF. The CDR3 DNA follows: TGTGCCACCAGCAGAGGACCCGAGGGGAGGGAAGCTTTCTTT.

The rearrangement joins TRBV5-6 to TRBJ1-4; 10 nucleotides line up with TRBD1. The CDR3 has 15 residues. The germline V gene has CDR1 SGHDT and CDR2 YYEEEE. V was pared by 3 bases and J by 5 bases, with 4 bases of the junction left unmatched. The CDR3 bases are TGTGCCAGCAGCTCTCCGGGACAGGGGAATGAAAAACTGTTTTTT. Encoded protein: CASSSPGQGNEKLFF.

This clone was seen only a few times. Other DNA sequences within the sample encode an identical CDR3. The genes are TRBV5-1 and TRBJ2-5; 7 bases map to TRBD1. J gave up 5 bases and V 6 bases, and 4 bases lay outside the gene matches. Germline V gene sequence: CDR1 SGHRS, CDR2 YFSETQ. This CDR3 has 12 residues. CDR3 DNA sequence: TGCGCCAGCAAGGGGGCTGAGGAGACCCAGTACTTC. It specifies CASKGAEETQYF.

The chain links TRBV6-1 to TRBJ2-5, with D possibly called TRBD1 or TRBD2 (6 bases each). Germline V gene sequence: CDR1 MNHNS, CDR2 SASEGT. This CDR3 region has 12 residues. Deletions cut 6 bases from V and 5 bases from J, with 10 bases between. The DNA for the CDR3 is TGTGCCAGCAGGAGGGGGGTTGAGACCCAGTACTTC. The encoded protein is CASRRGVETQYF.

The chain recombines TRBV19 with TRBJ2-1; the D call may be TRBD1 or TRBD2 (5 bases each). In germline, CDR1 is LNHDA, CDR2 SQIVND (reference sequence). The V end lost 4 bases, the J end lost 6 bases, and 13 bases lay between the germline ends. This CDR3 is 14 amino acids long. The CDR3 loop reads CASSSGQGPNEQFF. CDR3 DNA sequence: TGTGCCAGTAGTAGTGGTCAGGGACCCAATGAGCAGTTCTTC. The variable domain in full, with the rest retrieved from reference TRBV19 and TRBJ2-1, is DGGITQSPKYLFRKEGQNVTLSCEQNLNHDAMYWYRQDPGQGLRLIYYSQIVNDFQKGDIAEGYSVSREKKESFPLTVTSAQKNPTAFYLCASSSGQGPNEQFFGPGTRLTVL.

This clone occurred a few times. CDR3 loop: CASSLVQITYEQYF. The CDR3 bases are TGTGCCAGCAGCTTAGTACAGATCACCTACGAGCAGTACTTC. The J gene is TRBJ2-7, the V gene TRBV7-9; no definite D call. Germline values: CDR1 SEHNR, CDR2 FQNEAQ (reference sequence). The CDR3 is 14 amino acids. Trimming stripped 1 base from V and 2 bases from J, with 9 bases between.

This clone has more than one count but fewer than ten. Here the CDR3 DNA reads TGTGCCAGCAGCCAAGGAATGGAGGCAGGGACCTACGAGCAGTACTTC. This sequence encodes CASSQGMEAGTYEQYF. This chain joins TRBV4-2 and TRBJ2-7; D tentatively reads TRBD1 or TRBD2 (5 bases each). Trimming removed 1 base at V and 2 bases at J, with 15 bases between. This CDR3 is built from 16 residues. Germline assignment: CDR1 LGHNA and CDR2 YNFKEQ.

This chain connects TRBV6-6 to TRBJ1-2; 8 nucleotides agree with TRBD1. The V segment lost 5 bases and the J segment 8 bases; nucleotides outside the gene matches: 10. The CDR3 length is 14 residues. Germline loops: CDR1 MNHNY, CDR2 SVGAGI (reference sequence). CDR3 sequence reads: CASSPYSGGLGYTF. Written as DNA, the CDR3 is TGTGCCAGCAGTCCTTACTCAGGGGGCTTAGGCTACACCTTC.

This clone has a handful of counts. The chain employs TRBV7-3 and TRBJ2-4; D gene ambiguous. Germline V lookup: CDR1 SGHTA, CDR2 FQGTGA. This CDR3 contains 13 residues. The germline V and J ends were trimmed by 5 bases and 5 bases, with 10 bases remaining between them. The CDR3 region is CASSLLGENIQYF. In DNA, the CDR3 is TGTGCCAGCAGCCTCCTTGGAGAAAACATTCAGTACTTC. Using reference TRBV7-3 and TRBJ2-4 for the parts outside the CDR3, the full variable domain is GAGVSQTPSNKVTEKGKYVELRCDPISGHTALYWYRQSLGQGPEFLIYFQGTGAADDSGLPNDRFFAVRPEGSVSTLKIQRTERGDSAVYLCASSLLGENIQYFGAGTRLSVL.

This clone was picked up a small number of times. The chain combines TRBV4-1 with TRBJ2-1; D is ambiguous. The germline V and J ends were trimmed by 2 bases and 8 bases, with 10 bases remaining between them. Germline CDR1 MGHRA, CDR2 YSYEKL. The length of the CDR3 is 13 residues. The CDR3 loop is CASSQYPTDEQFF. In nucleotides, the CDR3 is TGCGCCAGCAGCCAATATCCCACCGATGAGCAGTTCTTC.

This chain joins TRBV19 and TRBJ1-4, with 7 bases that match TRBD1. Germline V gives CDR1 LNHDA, CDR2 SQIVND (reference sequence). V dropped 4 bases and J dropped 8; count of bases not matched to a gene: 10. The CDR3 consists of 15 residues. CDR3 coding DNA: TGTGCCAGTAGTACATGGACGCAGGGGGACGAAAAACTGTTTTTT. Its translation: CASSTWTQGDEKLFF.

This clone turned up a few times. The rearrangement links TRBV14 to TRBJ2-1; D gene uncertain. The CDR3 is made up of 15 amino acids. CDR1 is SGHDN and CDR2 is FVKESK in the germline V gene. V gave up 4 bases and J gave up 4 bases, with 14 bases separating them. CDR3 sequence (DNA): TGTGCCAGCAGCCCACGACATGGAAAGTACAATGAGCAGTTCTTC. Its protein is CASSPRHGKYNEQFF.

The chain combines TRBV9 with TRBJ2-3, with 15 bases aligning to TRBD2. The CDR3 covers 17 residues. From germline, CDR1 is SGDLS and CDR2 YYNGEE. V shed 4 bases, J shed 5 bases, and the junction held 8 bases outside the gene matches. The CDR3 sequence: CASSPRWTSGGEDTQYF. The CDR3 DNA sequence: TGTGCCAGCAGCCCCCGGTGGACTAGCGGGGGGGAAGATACGCAGTATTTT.

This clone was detected only a few times. The gene calls are TRBV16 and TRBJ1-1, with unresolved D. This CDR3 has 13 residues. Germline CDR1 reads KGHSY; CDR2 reads FQNENV. Between the trimmed V and J ends, which lost 5 bases and 0 bases, there was a span of 7 bases. CDR3 DNA sequence: TGTGCCAGCAGCGCCACCTTGAACACTGAAGCTTTCTTT. Its protein is CASSATLNTEAFF.

About this clone: This specimen includes other DNA sequences encoding the same CDR3. The rearrangement links TRBV29-1 to TRBJ2-1; TRBD1 matches at 7 bases. The CDR3 is 15 residues long. Per the germline V gene, CDR1 is SQVTM and CDR2 is ANQGSEA. Unmatched junction bases numbered 5, after V lost 1 base and J lost 2 bases. The CDR3 spells CSVEGQGVAYNEQFF. CDR3 nucleotide sequence: TGCAGCGTTGAAGGGCAGGGGGTTGCCTACAATGAGCAGTTCTTC.

This chain connects TRBV7-3 to TRBJ2-3, with no clear D. Germline assignment: CDR1 SGHTA and CDR2 FQGTGA. Between the trimmed V and J ends, which lost 1 base and 5 bases, there was a span of 10 bases. The CDR3 consists of 14 residues. The CDR3 bases are TGTGCCAGCAGCTTAAGGGCCCCTAAAGATACGCAGTATTTT. Its translation is CASSLRAPKDTQYF.

This clone has just a few counts. This chain links TRBV18 with TRBJ2-7, with 7 bases fitting TRBD1. V dropped 10 bases and J dropped 2; count of bases not matched to a gene: 8. The CDR3 is 13 amino acids. Germline CDR1 is KGHSH and CDR2 is LQKENI. CDR3 DNA sequence: TGTGCCACCTCGACAGGGATGACCTACGAGCAGTACTTC. Protein product: CATSTGMTYEQYF.

This clone was counted between two and nine times. The chain joins TRBV18 to TRBJ1-2; D might be TRBD1 (5 bases). There are 15 residues in the CDR3. From germline, CDR1 is KGHSH and CDR2 LQKENI. The V end was cut by 0 bases, the J end by 13 bases, with 21 bases between. DNA of the CDR3: TGTGCCAGCTCACCACCGTCGGGGCAGGCGGGAGTTACCACCTTC. Protein: CASSPPSGQAGVTTF.